This TCR beta chain was recovered during a study of CD8 T cells in Susac syndrome. General study points: In its TCR sequencing and HLA analysis, the study acknowledged that the number of individuals was relatively small.

The V end lost 7 bases, the J end lost 2 bases, and 24 bases lay between the germline ends. The CDR3 extends over 18 amino acids. Germline V gives CDR1 LNHDA, CDR2 SQIVND (reference sequence). About this clonotype: Antigen: not known.

FACS enriched CD8+ TEMRA cells, while bulk CD8+ and CD4+ were negatively isolated. Random hexamers primed reverse transcription of about 0.5 to 1 ug RNA. An immunoSEQ multiplex PCR generated amplified TCR beta CDR3 products spanning 54 Vbeta and 13 Jbeta. TCRdb fed the immunoSEQ multiplex PCR reads into MiXCR, producing one record per CDR3 protein. The sample records 200,000 to 300,000 distinct CDR3 sequences, 96% being singletons. Specimen: CD4+ T cells from PBMCs. The sequence derives from a human donor with Susac syndrome. V is TRBV19 and J is TRBJ1-3; D possibly corresponds to TRBD1 (5 bases). For the CDR3, the DNA is TGTGCCAGTACCCGAAACCGGGGAGGGGTAGCGCCTGGAAACACCATATATTTT. This codes for CASTRNRGGVAPGNTIYF.